This T cell receptor (beta chain) emerged from a study of T cells in Graves' hyperthyroidism and ophthalmopathy. Study-wide results and limits: Using 13 V-J features, a model discriminated ophthalmopathy from stable hyperthyroidism.

RNA transcripts were the template for amplifying TCR beta CDR3 regions. The primer set for the first-round RT-PCR of the TCR CDR3 was HTBI. TCRdb re-analysed the multiplex PCR reads in MiXCR, keeping a single row per CDR3 protein. The profile shows hundreds of thousands of distinct CDR3 sequences, around 15% of them singletons. Comment on this clonotype: Its antigen is unknown.

Graves' hyperthyroidism was deemed stable given no ophthalmopathy progression within 18 months. Diagnosis rested on symptoms, serum thyroxine and TRAb, thyroid ultrasound, and orbital computed tomography. Isolation of PBMCs was performed on 8.5 to 10 ml fresh peripheral blood. The CDR3 runs 11 residues. The germline V gene has CDR1 SQVTM and CDR2 ANQGSEA. V shed 6 bases and J shed 5 bases, with 10 bases lying between them. Sequenced sample: blood. This sequence originates from a woman under 30 with Graves' hyperthyroidism. The rearrangement uses TRBV29-1 and TRBJ1-1; no clear D. This chain's CDR3 is CSVTWRTEAFF. For the CDR3, the DNA is TGCAGCGTAACCTGGAGGACTGAAGCTTTCTTT.